The entry below describes one T cell receptor (beta chain). Germline V lookup: CDR1 LNHDA, CDR2 SQIVND (reference sequence). The V and J ends lost 6 bases and 9 bases respectively, with 14 bases between them. The length of the CDR3 is 12 residues. This sample stems from a study of blood T cell repertoires in COVID-19. Study overall: Acute-phase and convalescent COVID-19 samples originated in the United States, Italy and Spain. T cells, B-cell-depleted T cells, or PBMCs provided the cDNA or gDNA that served as material.

In the original analysis: Amplification from reference gene primers served as the basis for estimated nucleated cell counts. The table came from immunoSEQ multiplex PCR; TCRdb's copy has only in-frame clones and leaves some out. That table furnishes V, J and clone size, whereas the DNA furnished D and trimming. The sample records approximately 300,000 clones, around 89% being singletons. The chain couples TRBV19 to TRBJ1-1, with D possibly TRBD1 on 5 matching bases. The receptor was isolated from a man between 18 and 29 years old who had recovered from COVID-19. Sequences were obtained from peripheral blood. Written as DNA, the CDR3 is TGTGCCAGTAGATGGGGGGGTAATAAAGCTTTCTTT. It specifies CASRWGGNKAFF.